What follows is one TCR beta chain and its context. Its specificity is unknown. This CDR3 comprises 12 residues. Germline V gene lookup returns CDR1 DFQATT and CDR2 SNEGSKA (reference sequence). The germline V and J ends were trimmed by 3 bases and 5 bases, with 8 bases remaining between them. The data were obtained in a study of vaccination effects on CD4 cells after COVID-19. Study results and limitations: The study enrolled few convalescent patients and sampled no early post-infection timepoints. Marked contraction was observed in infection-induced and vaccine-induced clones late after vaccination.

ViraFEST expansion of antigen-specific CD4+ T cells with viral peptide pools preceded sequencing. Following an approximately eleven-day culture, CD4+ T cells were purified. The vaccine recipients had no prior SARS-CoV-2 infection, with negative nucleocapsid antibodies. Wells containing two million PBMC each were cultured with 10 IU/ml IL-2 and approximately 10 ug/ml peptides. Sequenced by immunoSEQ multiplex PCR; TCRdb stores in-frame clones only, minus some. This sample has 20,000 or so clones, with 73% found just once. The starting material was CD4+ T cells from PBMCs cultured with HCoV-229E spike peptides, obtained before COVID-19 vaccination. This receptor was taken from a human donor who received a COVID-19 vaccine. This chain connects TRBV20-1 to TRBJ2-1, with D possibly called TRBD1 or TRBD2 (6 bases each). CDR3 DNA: TGCAGTGCTAGTAGGGGGGACAATGAGCAGTTCTTC. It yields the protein CSASRGDNEQFF.